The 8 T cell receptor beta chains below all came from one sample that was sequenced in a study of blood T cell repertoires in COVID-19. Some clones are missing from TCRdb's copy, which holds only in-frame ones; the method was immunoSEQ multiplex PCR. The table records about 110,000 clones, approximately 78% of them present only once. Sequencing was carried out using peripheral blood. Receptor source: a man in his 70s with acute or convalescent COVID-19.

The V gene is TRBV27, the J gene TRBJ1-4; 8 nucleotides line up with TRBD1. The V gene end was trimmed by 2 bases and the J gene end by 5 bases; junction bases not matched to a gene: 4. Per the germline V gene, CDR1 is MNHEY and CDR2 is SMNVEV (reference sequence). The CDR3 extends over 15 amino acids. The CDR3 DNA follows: TGTGCCAGCAGTTTAGCCGGGACAGGAAATGAAAAACTGTTTTTT. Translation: CASSLAGTGNEKLFF.

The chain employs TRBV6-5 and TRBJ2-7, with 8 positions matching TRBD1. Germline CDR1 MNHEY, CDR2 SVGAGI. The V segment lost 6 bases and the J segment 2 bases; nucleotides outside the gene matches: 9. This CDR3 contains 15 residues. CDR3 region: CASRRDRSFTYEQYF. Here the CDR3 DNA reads TGTGCCAGCAGGAGGGACAGGAGCTTCACCTACGAGCAGTACTTC.

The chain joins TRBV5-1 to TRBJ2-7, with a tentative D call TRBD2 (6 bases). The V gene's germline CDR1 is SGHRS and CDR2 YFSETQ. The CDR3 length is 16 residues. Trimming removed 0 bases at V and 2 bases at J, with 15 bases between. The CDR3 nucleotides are TGCGCCAGCAGCTTGGTGGAATCCCGACTAGCCTACGAGCAGTACTTC. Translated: CASSLVESRLAYEQYF.

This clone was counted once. The CDR3 protein is CASSQRQGRTDTQYF. CDR3 bases: TGTGCCAGCAGCCAAAGACAGGGGCGCACAGATACGCAGTATTTT. The chain uses TRBV3-1 (or the pseudogene TRBV3-2) and TRBJ2-3; 8 nucleotides match TRBD1. This CDR3 is 15 amino acids long. Looked up from germline, CDR1 is LGHDT and CDR2 is YNNKEL (reference sequence). V gave up 2 bases and J gave up 1 base; unmatched junction bases: 2.

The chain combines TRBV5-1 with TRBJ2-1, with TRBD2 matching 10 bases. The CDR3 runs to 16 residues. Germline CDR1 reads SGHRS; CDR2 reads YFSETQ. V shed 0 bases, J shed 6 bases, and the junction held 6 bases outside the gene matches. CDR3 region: CASSLEASGRGNEQFF. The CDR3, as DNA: TGCGCCAGCAGCTTGGAGGCTAGCGGGAGAGGCAATGAGCAGTTCTTC.

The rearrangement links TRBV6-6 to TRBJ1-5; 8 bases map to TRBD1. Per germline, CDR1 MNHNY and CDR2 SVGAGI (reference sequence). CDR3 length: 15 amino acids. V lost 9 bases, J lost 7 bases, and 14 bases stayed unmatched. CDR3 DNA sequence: TGTGCCAGTAAAAATCAGGGGGCGGATGGCCAGCCCCAGCATTTT. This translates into CASKNQGADGQPQHF.

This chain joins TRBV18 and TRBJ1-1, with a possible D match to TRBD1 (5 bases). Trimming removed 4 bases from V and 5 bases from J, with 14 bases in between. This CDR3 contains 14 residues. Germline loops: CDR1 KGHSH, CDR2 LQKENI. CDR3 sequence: CASSLNRQGTEAFF. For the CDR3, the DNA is TGTGCCAGCTCACTCAACCGCCAGGGAACTGAAGCTTTCTTT.

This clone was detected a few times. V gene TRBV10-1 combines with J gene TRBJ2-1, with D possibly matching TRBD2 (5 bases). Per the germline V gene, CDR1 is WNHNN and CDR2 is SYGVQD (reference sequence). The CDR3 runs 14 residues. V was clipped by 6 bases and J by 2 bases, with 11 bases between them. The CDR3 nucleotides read TGCGCCAGCAGCCAAAGGGAGCCCTACAATGAGCAGTTCTTC. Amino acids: CASSQREPYNEQFF.